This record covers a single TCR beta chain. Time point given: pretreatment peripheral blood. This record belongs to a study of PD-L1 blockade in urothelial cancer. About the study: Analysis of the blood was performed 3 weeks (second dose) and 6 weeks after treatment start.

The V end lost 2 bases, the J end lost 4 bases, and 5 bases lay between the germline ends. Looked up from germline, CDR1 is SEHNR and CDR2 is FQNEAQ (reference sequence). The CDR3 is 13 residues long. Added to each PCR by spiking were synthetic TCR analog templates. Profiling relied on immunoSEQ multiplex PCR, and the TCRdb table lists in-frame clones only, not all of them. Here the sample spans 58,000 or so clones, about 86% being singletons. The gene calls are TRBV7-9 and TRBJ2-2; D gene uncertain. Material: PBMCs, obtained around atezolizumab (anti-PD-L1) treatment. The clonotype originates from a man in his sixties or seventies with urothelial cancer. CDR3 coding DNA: TGTGCCAGCAGCTTAAGGAGCACCGGGGAGCTGTTTTTT. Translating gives CASSLRSTGELFF.